This TCR beta chain appears in the sequencing data of a study of control samples from healthy donors and cancer patients. V lost 0 bases, J lost 5 bases, and 9 bases lay in between. Looked up from germline, CDR1 is SGHNT and CDR2 is YYREEE (reference sequence). CDR3 length: 13 amino acids. Generated by immunoSEQ multiplex PCR, the TCRdb table keeps only in-frame clones and is missing some. The repertoire holds roughly 200,000 clones, with over 85% as singletons. This sequence originates from a man aged 18 to 30 in good health. The chain carries TRBV5-4 and TRBJ2-7; no definite D call. Material for sequencing was blood. The CDR3, as DNA: TGTGCCAGCAGCTTGGGGTTCTTGAACGAGCAGTACTTC. This translates into CASSLGFLNEQYF.